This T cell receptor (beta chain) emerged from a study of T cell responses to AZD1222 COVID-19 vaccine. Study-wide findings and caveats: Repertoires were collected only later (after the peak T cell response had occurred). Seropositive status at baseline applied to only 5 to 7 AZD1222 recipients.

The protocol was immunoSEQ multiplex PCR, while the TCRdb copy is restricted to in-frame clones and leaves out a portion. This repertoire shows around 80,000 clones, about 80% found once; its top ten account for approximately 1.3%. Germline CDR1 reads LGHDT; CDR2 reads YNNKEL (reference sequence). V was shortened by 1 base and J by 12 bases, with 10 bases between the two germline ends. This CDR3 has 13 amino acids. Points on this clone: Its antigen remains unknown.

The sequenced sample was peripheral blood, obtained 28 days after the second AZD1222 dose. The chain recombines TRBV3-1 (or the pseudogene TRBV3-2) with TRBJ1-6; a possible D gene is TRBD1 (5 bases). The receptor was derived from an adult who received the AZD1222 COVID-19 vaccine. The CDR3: CASSQGPGGPLHF. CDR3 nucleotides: TGTGCCAGCAGCCAAGGCCCCGGGGGACCCCTCCACTTT.